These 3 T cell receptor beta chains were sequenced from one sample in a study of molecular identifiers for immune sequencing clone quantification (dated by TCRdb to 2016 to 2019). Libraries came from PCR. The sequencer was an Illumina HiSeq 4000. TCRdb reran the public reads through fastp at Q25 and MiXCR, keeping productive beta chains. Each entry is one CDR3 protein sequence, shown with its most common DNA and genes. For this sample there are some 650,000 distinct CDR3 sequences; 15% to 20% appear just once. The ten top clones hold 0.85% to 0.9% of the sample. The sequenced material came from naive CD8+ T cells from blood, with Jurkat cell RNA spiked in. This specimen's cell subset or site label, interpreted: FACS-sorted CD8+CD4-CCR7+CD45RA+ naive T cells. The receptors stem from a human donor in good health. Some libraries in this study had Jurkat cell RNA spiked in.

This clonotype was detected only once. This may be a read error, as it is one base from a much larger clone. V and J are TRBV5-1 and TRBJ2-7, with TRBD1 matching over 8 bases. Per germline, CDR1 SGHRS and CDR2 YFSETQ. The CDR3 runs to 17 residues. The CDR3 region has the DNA TGCACCAGCAGCTTGGCCGTCGGACAGGGTGCGGCCTACGAGCAGTACTTC. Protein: CTSSLAVGQGAAYEQYF.

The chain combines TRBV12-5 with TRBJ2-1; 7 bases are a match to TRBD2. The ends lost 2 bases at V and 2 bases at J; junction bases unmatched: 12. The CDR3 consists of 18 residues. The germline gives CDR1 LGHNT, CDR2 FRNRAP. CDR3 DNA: TGTGCTAGTGGTTTGCAAGCCCTACTAGCGCCTACCTACAATGAGCAGTTCTTC. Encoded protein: CASGLQALLAPTYNEQFF.

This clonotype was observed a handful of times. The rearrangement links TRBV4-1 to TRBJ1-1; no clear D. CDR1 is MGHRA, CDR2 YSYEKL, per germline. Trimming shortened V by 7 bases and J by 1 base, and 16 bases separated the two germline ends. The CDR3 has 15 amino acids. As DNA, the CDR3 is TGCGCCAGCACCGGAGGGCAGTTTTCGAACACTGAAGCTTTCTTT. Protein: CASTGGQFSNTEAFF.